One T cell receptor (beta chain) is described in this entry. The CDR3 does not close with the conserved phenylalanine or tryptophan, likely indicating a read error. No DNA is shown, since the ends of the CDR3 on it are uncertain; the CDR3 is the one TCRdb lists. Excluded were patients having autoimmune disease history or systemic immunosuppression. The timepoints at which blood was sampled were baseline, cycle 4 day 1, and cycle 7 day 1. These data belong to a study of OX40 agonist ivuxolimab in advanced cancers. Study-level background: Three partial responders included one hepatocellular carcinoma patient and two cutaneous melanoma patients.

Germline CDR1 and CDR2: GTSNPN and SVGIG (reference sequence). The CDR3 length is 8 residues, termini included. The table came from immunoSEQ multiplex PCR; TCRdb's copy has only in-frame clones and leaves some out. The table shows 90,000 to 150,000 clones, with more than 80% occurring only once. This chain uses TRBV30 with TRBJ2-7; TRBD1 reflects the table's D call only, with no check against the DNA. The sample here was CD4+ or CD8+ T cells sorted from blood, taken in a trial of the OX40 agonist ivuxolimab. This TCR was sampled from an adult with an advanced solid tumor such as melanoma, head and neck, liver or kidney cancer. CDR3 loop: CAWKRRGY.